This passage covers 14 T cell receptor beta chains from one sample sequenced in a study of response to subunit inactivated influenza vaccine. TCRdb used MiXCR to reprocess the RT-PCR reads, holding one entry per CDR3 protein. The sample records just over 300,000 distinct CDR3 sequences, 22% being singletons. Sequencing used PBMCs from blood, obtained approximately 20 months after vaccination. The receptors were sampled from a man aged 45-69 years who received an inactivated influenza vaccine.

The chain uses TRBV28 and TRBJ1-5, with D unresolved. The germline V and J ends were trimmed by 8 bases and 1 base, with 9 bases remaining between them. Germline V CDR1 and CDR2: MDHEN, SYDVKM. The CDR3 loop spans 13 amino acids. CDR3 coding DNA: TGTGCCAGCGGAACGGCGAGCAATCAGCCCCAGCATTTT. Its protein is CASGTASNQPQHF.

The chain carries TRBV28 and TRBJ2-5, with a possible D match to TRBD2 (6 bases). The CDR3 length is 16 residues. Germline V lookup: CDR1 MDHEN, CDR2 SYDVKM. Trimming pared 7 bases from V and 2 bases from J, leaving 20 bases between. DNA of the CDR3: TGTGCCAGCACCCCCCGCGGTAGCGGAGCGCAAGAGACCCAGTACTTC. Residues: CASTPRGSGAQETQYF.

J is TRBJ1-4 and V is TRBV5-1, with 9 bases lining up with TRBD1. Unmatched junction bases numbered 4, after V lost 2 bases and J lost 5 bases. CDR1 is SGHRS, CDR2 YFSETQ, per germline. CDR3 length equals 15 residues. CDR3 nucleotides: TGCGCCAGCAGCTTAACCGGGACAGGGAATGAAAAACTGTTTTTT. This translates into CASSLTGTGNEKLFF.

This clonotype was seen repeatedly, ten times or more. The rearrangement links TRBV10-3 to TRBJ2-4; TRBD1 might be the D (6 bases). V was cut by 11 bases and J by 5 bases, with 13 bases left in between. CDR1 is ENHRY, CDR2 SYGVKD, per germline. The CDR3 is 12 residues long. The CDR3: CAVKGQENIQYF. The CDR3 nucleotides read TGTGCCGTTAAGGGACAAGAAAACATTCAGTACTTC.

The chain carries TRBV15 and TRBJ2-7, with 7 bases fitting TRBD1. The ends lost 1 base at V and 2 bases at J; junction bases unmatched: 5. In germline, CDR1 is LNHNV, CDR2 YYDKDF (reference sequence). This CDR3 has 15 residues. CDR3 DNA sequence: TGTGCCACCAGCAGAGCAGGACAGGCAGCCTACGAGCAGTACTTC. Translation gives CATSRAGQAAYEQYF.

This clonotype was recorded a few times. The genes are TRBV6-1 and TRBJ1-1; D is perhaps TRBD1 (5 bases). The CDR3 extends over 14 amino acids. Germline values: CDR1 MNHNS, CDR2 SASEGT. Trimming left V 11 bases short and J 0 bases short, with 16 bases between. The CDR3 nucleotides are TGTGCCTCCCGCAGGCTGGGGGTGAACACTGAAGCTTTCTTT. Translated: CASRRLGVNTEAFF.

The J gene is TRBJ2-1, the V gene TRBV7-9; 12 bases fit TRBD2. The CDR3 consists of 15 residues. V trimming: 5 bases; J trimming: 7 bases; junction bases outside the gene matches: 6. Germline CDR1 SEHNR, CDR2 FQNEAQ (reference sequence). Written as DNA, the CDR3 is TGTGCCAGCAGCCGGACTAGCGGGACACGTAATGAGCAGTTCTTC. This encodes CASSRTSGTRNEQFF. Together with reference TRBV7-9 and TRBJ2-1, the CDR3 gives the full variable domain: DTGVSQNPRHKITKRGQNVTFRCDPISEHNRLYWYRQTLGQGPEFLTYFQNEAQLEKSRLLSDRFSAERPKGSFSTLEIQRTEQGDSAMYLCASSRTSGTRNEQFFGPGTRLTVL.

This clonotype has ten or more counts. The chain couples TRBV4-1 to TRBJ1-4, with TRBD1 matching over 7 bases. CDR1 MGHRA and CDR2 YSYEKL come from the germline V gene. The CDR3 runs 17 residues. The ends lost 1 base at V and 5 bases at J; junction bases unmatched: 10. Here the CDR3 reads CASSQGLGQTANEKLFF. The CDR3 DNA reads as TGCGCCAGCAGCCAAGGCTTGGGACAGACCGCGAATGAAAAACTGTTTTTT.

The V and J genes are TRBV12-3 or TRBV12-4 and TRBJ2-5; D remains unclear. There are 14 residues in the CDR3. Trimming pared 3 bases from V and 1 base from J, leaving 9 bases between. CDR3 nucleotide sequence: TGTGCCAGCAGTTTCCTAACAGCCCAAGAGACCCAGTACTTC. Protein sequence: CASSFLTAQETQYF.

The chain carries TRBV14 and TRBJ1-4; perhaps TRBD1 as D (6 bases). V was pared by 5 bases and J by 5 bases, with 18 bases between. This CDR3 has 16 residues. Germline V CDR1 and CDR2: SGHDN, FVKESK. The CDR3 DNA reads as TGTGCCAGCAGCGAAGCACTACAGGGCTCCAATGAAAAACTGTTTTTT. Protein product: CASSEALQGSNEKLFF.

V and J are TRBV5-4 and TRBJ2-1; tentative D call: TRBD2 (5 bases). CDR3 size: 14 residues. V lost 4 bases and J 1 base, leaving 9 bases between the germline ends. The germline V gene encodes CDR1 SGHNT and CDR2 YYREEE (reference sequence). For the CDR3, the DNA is TGTGCCAGCAGCCACGGGGTATCCTACAATGAGCAGTTCTTC. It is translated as CASSHGVSYNEQFF.

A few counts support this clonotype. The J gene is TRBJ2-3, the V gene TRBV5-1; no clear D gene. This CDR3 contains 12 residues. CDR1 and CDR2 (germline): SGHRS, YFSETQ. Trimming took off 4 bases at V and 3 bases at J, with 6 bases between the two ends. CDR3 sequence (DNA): TGCGCCAGCAGCGTAAATACAGATACGCAGTATTTT. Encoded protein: CASSVNTDTQYF.

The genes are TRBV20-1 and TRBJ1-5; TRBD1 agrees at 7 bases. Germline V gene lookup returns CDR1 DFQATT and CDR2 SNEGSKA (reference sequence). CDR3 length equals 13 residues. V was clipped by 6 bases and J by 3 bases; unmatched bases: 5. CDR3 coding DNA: TGCAGTGCCATTGACAGGGTCAATCAGCCCCAGCATTTT. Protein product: CSAIDRVNQPQHF.

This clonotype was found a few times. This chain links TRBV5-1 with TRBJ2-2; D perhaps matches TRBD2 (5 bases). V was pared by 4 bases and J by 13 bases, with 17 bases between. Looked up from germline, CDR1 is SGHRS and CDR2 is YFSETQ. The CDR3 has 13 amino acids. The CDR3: CASSIDRVRGLFF. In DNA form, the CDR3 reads TGCGCCAGCAGCATAGACCGGGTCCGGGGGCTGTTTTTT.